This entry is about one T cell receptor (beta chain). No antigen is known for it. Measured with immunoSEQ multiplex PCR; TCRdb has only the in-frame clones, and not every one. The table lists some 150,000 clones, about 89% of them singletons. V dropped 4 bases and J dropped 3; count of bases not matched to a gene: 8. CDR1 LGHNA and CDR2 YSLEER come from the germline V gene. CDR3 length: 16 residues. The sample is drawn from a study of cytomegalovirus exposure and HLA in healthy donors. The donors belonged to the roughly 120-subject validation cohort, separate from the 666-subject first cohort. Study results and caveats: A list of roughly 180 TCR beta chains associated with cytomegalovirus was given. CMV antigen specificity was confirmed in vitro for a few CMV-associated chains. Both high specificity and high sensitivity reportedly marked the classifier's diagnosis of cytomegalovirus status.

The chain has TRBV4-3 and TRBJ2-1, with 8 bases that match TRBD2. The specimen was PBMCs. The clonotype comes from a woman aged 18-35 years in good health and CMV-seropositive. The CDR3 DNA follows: TGCGCCAGCAGCCCTCGCCTAGCGGGTGACTACAATGAGCAGTTCTTC. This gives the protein CASSPRLAGDYNEQFF.